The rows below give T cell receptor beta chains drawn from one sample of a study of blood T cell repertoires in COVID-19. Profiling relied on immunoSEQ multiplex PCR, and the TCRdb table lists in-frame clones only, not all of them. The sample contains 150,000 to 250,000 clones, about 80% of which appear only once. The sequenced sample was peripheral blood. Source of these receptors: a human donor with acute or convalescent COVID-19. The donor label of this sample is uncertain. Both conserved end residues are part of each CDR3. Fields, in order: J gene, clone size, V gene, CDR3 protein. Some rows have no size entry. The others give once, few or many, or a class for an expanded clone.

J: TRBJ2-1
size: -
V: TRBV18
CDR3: CASSPRVVGTLNEQFF

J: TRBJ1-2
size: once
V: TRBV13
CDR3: CASSPRGGYGYTF

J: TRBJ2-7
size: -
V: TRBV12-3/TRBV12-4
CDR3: CASSLDSQAEQYF

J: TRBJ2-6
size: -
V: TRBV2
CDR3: CASSPGNSGANVLTF

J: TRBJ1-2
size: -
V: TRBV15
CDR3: CATSPSTDYGYTF

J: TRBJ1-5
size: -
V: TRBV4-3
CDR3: CASSQRWDRGNQPQHF

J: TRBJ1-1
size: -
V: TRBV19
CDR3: CASSAHRIMNTEAFF

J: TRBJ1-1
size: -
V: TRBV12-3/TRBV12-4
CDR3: CASSFVRNGEAFF

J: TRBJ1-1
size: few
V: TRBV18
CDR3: CASSQQAGGAGNTEAFF

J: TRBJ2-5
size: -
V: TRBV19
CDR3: CASSVSGTSVETQYF

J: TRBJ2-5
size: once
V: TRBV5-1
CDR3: CASSLGRGQQETQYF

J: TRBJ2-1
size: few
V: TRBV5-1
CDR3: CASSLDRSELGEQFF

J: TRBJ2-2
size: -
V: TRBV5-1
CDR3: CASRPGGFANTGELFF

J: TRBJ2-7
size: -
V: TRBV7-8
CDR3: CASSRGGSGRGPYEQYF

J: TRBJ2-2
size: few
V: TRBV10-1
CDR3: CASRNRGNTGELFF

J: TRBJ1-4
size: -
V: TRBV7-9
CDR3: CASSNRGEKLFF

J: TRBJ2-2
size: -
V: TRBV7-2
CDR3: CASSLLAGGVTGELFF

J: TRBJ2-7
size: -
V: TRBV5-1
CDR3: CASSPRPVSEKRGEQYF

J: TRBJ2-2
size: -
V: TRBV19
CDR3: CASHAGQANTGELFF

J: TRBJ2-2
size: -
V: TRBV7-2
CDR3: CASSKDASGTNTGELFF

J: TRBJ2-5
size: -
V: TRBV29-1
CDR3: CSVEQGGRKGTQYF

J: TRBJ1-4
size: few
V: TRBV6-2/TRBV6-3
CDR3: CASSPSPAREKLFF

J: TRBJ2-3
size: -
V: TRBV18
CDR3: CASSFYAGGSTDTQYF

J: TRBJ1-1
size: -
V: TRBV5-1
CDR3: CASSLEGGTEAFF

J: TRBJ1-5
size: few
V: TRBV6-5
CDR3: CASMPSRGVGQPQHF

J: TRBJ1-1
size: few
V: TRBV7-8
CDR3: CASSPPGVTEAFF

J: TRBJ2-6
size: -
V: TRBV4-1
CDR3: CASSRTLDWSSGANVLTF

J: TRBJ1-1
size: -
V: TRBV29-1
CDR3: CSFSMGTQNTEAFF

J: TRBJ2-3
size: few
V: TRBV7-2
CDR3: CASRTSGGTDTQYF

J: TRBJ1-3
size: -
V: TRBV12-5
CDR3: CASNRDTQNTIYF

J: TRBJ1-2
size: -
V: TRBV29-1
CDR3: CSVPQGDGRYGYTF

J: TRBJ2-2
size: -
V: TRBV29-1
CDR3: CSVEKRGNTGELFF

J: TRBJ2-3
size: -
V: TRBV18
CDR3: CASSPLASGSGGTDTQYF

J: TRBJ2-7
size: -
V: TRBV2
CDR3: CASRESSYEQYF

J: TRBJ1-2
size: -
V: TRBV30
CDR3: CAWSGGGWGYGYTF

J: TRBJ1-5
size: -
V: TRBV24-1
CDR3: CATGDGGPNQPQHF

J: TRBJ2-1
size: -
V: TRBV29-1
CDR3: CSEGGGARNEQFF

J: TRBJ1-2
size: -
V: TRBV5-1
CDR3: CASSPGQGYGYTF

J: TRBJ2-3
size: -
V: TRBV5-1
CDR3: CASSLGRGGTDTQYF

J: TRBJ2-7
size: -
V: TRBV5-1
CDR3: CASSPGLAGVYEQYF

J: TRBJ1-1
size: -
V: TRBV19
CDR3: CASSRGQGGNTEAFF